Each of the 11 T cell receptor beta chains below was sequenced from the same sample in a study of blood T cells in healthy people across ages. Using a J-beta primer mix together with a sample-barcoded 5' primer, a second PCR was run for about 7 to 12 cycles. TCRdb used MiXCR to reprocess the 5' RACE reads, holding one entry per CDR3 protein. The table records approximately 1,700,000 distinct CDR3 sequences, about 39% of them present only once. The sample was blood. Receptors were obtained from a human donor in good health.

Here the CDR3 reads CASSQIPGGNSYEQYF. The CDR3 region has the DNA TGCGCCAGCAGCCAGATACCCGGGGGGAACTCCTACGAGCAGTACTTC. This sequence joins TRBV4-1 and TRBJ2-7; TRBD2 matches at 7 bases. This CDR3 has 16 residues. Germline V lookup: CDR1 MGHRA, CDR2 YSYEKL. Trimming removed 3 bases from V and 0 bases from J; junction bases left unmatched: 8.

The gene calls are TRBV3-1 and TRBJ2-4; no definite D call. The J call may be wrong; the DNA end is better matched by TRBJ2-5. The CDR3 spans 14 residues. The germline gives CDR1 LGHDT, CDR2 YNNKEL (reference sequence). This CDR3 reads CASSQLVSSETQYF. The CDR3 coding sequence is TGTGCCAGCAGCCAATTGGTCTCCTCGGAGACCCAGTACTTC.

This clonotype was recorded only once. The chain couples TRBV4-3 to TRBJ2-3; D may be TRBD1 (5 bases). The germline V gene encodes CDR1 LGHNA and CDR2 YSLEER. The CDR3 consists of 13 residues. V was trimmed by 0 bases and J by 7 bases, leaving 8 bases between them. The CDR3 sequence is CASSQDREYTQYF. DNA for the CDR3: TGCGCCAGCAGCCAAGACAGGGAATATACGCAGTATTTT.

This clonotype appeared a few times. V is TRBV7-9 and J is TRBJ1-4; no reliable D call. Trimming left V 5 bases short and J 4 bases short, with 5 bases between. Germline V CDR1 and CDR2: SEHNR, FQNEAQ (reference sequence). This CDR3 spans 12 amino acids. Written as DNA, the CDR3 is TGTGCCAGCAGCCCCGTTAATGAAAAACTGTTTTTT. Amino acids: CASSPVNEKLFF.

The chain carries TRBV7-2 and TRBJ2-6; tentative D call: TRBD1 (6 bases). The V end was cut by 5 bases, the J end by 2 bases, with 19 bases between. CDR1 is SGHTA, CDR2 FQGNSA, per germline. This CDR3 is built from 18 residues. The CDR3 region is CASSPKDSSFAGANVLTF. For the CDR3, the DNA is TGTGCCAGCAGCCCGAAGGACAGTTCGTTTGCTGGGGCCAACGTCCTGACTTTC.

This clonotype was seen once. The chain couples TRBV7-8 to TRBJ2-6; D possibly corresponds to TRBD2 (6 bases). This CDR3 region has 15 residues. Germline V gives CDR1 SGHVS, CDR2 FQNEAQ. V was pared by 7 bases and J by 2 bases, with 12 bases between. The CDR3 DNA reads as TGTGCCAGCACCTGGGGGGTAACTGGGGCCAACGTCCTGACTTTC. This translates into CASTWGVTGANVLTF.

This clonotype was observed many times. V and J are TRBV7-2 and TRBJ2-5; D is possibly TRBD2 (5 bases). The CDR3 extends over 11 amino acids. Trimming pared 6 bases from V and 4 bases from J, leaving 6 bases between. Germline V gene sequence: CDR1 SGHTA, CDR2 FQGNSA. CDR3 sequence reads: CASSEGETQYF. CDR3 nucleotide sequence: TGTGCCAGCAGTGAGGGAGAGACCCAGTACTTC.

This chain connects TRBV9 to TRBJ2-5, with TRBD2 matching over 10 bases. The DNA matches TRBJ2-7 better at its end, which makes the J call doubtful. Germline-derived CDR1 and CDR2 are SGDLS and YYNGEE. The CDR3 extends over 14 amino acids. DNA for the CDR3: TGTGCCAGCAGCGCATCTAGCGGGGGCCACGAGCAGTACTTC. Protein: CASSASSGGHEQYF.

This clonotype appeared a few times. The junction differs from germline at one of its ends, possibly a read error. This chain connects TRBV11-2 to TRBJ1-2, with 7 bases aligning to TRBD1. Germline loops: CDR1 SGHAT, CDR2 FQNNGV. The CDR3 extends over 16 amino acids. The CDR3 sequence is CTSSSEEDRLNYGYTF. Here the CDR3 DNA reads TGTACCAGCAGCTCGGAAGAGGACAGGTTAAACTATGGCTACACCTTC.

Many counts were recorded for this clonotype. The junction departs from germline at one end; a sequencing error may be responsible. The chain combines TRBV5-1 with TRBJ1-2, with TRBD1 identical over 8 bases. This CDR3 has 14 amino acids. CDR1 is SGHRS and CDR2 is YFSETQ in the germline V gene. CDR3 coding DNA: TGTGCCAGCAGCTTGGGACAGGCGAACTATGGCTACACCTTC. Its protein is CASSLGQANYGYTF.

The gene calls are TRBV10-3 and TRBJ2-1, with 9 bases fitting TRBD2. The CDR3 runs to 15 residues. V shed 5 bases and J 1 base; nucleotides not matched to a gene: 3. The germline CDR1 and CDR2 sequences are ENHRY and SYGVKD. Here the CDR3 DNA reads TGTGCCATCAGTCAACTAGCGGGTTCCTACAATGAGCAGTTCTTC. Protein product: CAISQLAGSYNEQFF.